These 30 T cell receptor beta chains were sequenced from one sample in a study of graft-versus-host responses after intestinal transplantation. Assay: immunoSEQ multiplex PCR; the TCRdb copy retains only in-frame clones and omits some. The sample lists approximately 82,000 clones; about 93% were seen once. Antigen specificity for these receptors is unknown. The sequencing here drew on unstimulated CD8+ T cells sorted from spleen or lymph node cells, taken before transplant. These receptors were taken from a human donor who was the organ donor for an intestinal transplant.

The J gene is TRBJ1-1, the V gene TRBV7-9, with 7 positions matching TRBD1. J gave up 11 bases and V 5 bases, and 14 bases lay outside the gene matches. The CDR3 totals 14 residues. From germline, CDR1 is SEHNR and CDR2 FQNEAQ (reference sequence). In nucleotides, the CDR3 is TGTGCCAGCAGCCCCTCGACAGGGTTCCGTCGGGCTTTCTTT. Translated: CASSPSTGFRRAFF.

V gene TRBV10-3 combines with J gene TRBJ1-4; D is unclear. This CDR3 is built from 15 residues. V lost 6 bases and J lost 4, with 15 bases in between. Germline CDR1 and CDR2: ENHRY and SYGVKD. CDR3 in DNA: TGTGCCATCAGAAACAATCTCAACCTTAATGAAAAACTGTTTTTT. Its translation is CAIRNNLNLNEKLFF.

A word on this clone: Other DNA variants within this sample encode the same CDR3. The chain carries TRBV9 and TRBJ2-3; TRBD2 agrees at 7 bases. V gave up 3 bases and J gave up 0 bases; unmatched junction bases: 4. From germline, CDR1 is SGDLS and CDR2 YYNGEE. The CDR3 is made up of 15 amino acids. CDR3 sequence reads: CASSAGTTSTDTQYF. DNA of the CDR3: TGTGCCAGCAGCGCCGGGACTACCAGCACAGATACGCAGTATTTT.

V gene TRBV6-5 combines with J gene TRBJ2-1, with no clear D. The CDR3 length is 13 residues. CDR1 is MNHEY, CDR2 SVGAGI, per germline. V gave up 6 bases and J gave up 7 bases, with 13 bases separating them. CDR3 coding DNA: TGTGCCAGCAGCCTATGGGCTGGGAATGAGCAGTTCTTC. It yields the protein CASSLWAGNEQFF.

The chain employs TRBV16 and TRBJ2-2; D gene uncertain. The CDR3 sequence is 13 residues long. The V gene's germline CDR1 is KGHSY and CDR2 FQNENV. With 0 bases removed from V and 5 bases from J, the gap between germline ends came to 4 bases. In nucleotides, the CDR3 is TGTGCCAGCAGCCAATCCCAAACCGGGGAGCTGTTTTTT. This translates into CASSQSQTGELFF.

This clone was counted once. V usage is TRBV7-3 and J usage is TRBJ1-2; D not resolved. The CDR3 spans 13 residues. Germline loops: CDR1 SGHTA, CDR2 FQGTGA. The V and J ends lost 2 bases and 2 bases respectively, with 6 bases between them. CDR3 DNA: TGTGCCAGCAGCTTAGCCAGGAACTATGGCTACACCTTC. It codes for CASSLARNYGYTF.

This chain uses TRBV15 with TRBJ2-7, with 8 bases that match TRBD1. Trimming at V came to 8 bases and at J to 6 bases, leaving 9 bases not matched to a gene. The germline V gene has CDR1 LNHNV and CDR2 YYDKDF (reference sequence). The CDR3 is 13 amino acids. The CDR3 loop is CATRDRSSREQYF. Written as DNA, the CDR3 is TGTGCCACCCGGGACAGGTCATCTCGCGAGCAGTACTTC.

The chain couples TRBV4-3 to TRBJ2-7, with D perhaps TRBD2 (7 bases). CDR1 and CDR2 (germline): LGHNA, YSLEER. This CDR3 region has 17 residues. V was shortened by 0 bases and J by 3 bases, with 18 bases between the two germline ends. CDR3 protein: CASSQESYREGNYEQYF. The CDR3 DNA sequence: TGCGCCAGCAGCCAAGAATCCTACAGGGAGGGGAACTACGAGCAGTACTTC.

Regarding this clone: This specimen includes other DNA sequences encoding the same CDR3. The chain uses TRBV27 and TRBJ1-5; no clear D gene. V was trimmed by 3 bases and J by 1 base, leaving 7 bases between them. CDR1 and CDR2 from the germline V gene are MNHEY and SMNVEV (reference sequence). The CDR3 contains 14 residues. The DNA for the CDR3 is TGTGCCAGCAGTTTGGGAGGGAGCAATCAGCCCCAGCATTTT. Residues: CASSLGGSNQPQHF.

This sequence joins TRBV9 and TRBJ1-3, with TRBD1 matching over 8 bases. Germline CDR1 reads SGDLS; CDR2 reads YYNGEE. Germline trimming cut 0 bases from V and 7 bases from J; bases unmatched to any gene: 15. The CDR3 sequence is 18 residues long. DNA for the CDR3: TGTGCCAGCAGCGTAGATGATGGGACAGGCCTACTCGGGAACACCATATATTTT. Translated, it gives CASSVDDGTGLLGNTIYF.

The V and J genes are TRBV13 and TRBJ1-6, with a weak D call TRBD1 (5 bases). Trimming shortened V by 1 base and J by 0 bases, and 7 bases separated the two germline ends. From germline, CDR1 is PRHDT and CDR2 FYEKMQ (reference sequence). The CDR3 totals 16 residues. In DNA form, the CDR3 reads TGTGCCAGCAGCTTAGCGGGGGGCTCCTATAATTCACCCCTCCACTTT. This translates into CASSLAGGSYNSPLHF.

The chain links TRBV5-6 to TRBJ1-3; D remains ambiguous. Per germline, CDR1 SGHDT and CDR2 YYEEEE. V was cut by 2 bases and J by 0 bases, with 12 bases left in between. The CDR3 has 16 residues. CDR3: CASSFGGGVSGNTIYF. In DNA, the CDR3 is TGTGCCAGCAGCTTCGGTGGCGGCGTCTCTGGAAACACCATATATTTT.

V is TRBV16 and J is TRBJ1-5; no clear D. The CDR3 totals 14 residues. Germline values: CDR1 KGHSY, CDR2 FQNENV. Trimming took 0 bases from V and 3 from J, leaving 6 bases between them. The CDR3 sequence is CASSQSSPNQPQHF. CDR3 in DNA: TGTGCCAGCAGCCAATCGAGCCCCAATCAGCCCCAGCATTTT.

The gene calls are TRBV11-2 and TRBJ2-3; TRBD2 aligns across 8 bases. Germline trimming cut 5 bases from V and 4 bases from J; bases unmatched to any gene: 11. This CDR3 is built from 16 residues. Germline CDR1 SGHAT, CDR2 FQNNGV. The CDR3 sequence is CASSGWERERADTQYF. For the CDR3, the DNA is TGTGCCAGCAGCGGCTGGGAGCGGGAGAGAGCAGATACGCAGTATTTT.

The chain links TRBV5-4 to TRBJ1-1, with D maybe TRBD1 (6 bases). Germline loops: CDR1 SGHNT, CDR2 YYREEE (reference sequence). This CDR3 region has 14 residues. The ends were cut back, 4 bases at V and 3 bases at J, with 13 bases in the middle. The CDR3 sequence: CASSPGGRHTEAFF. The DNA for the CDR3 is TGTGCCAGCAGCCCGGGGGGGCGGCACACTGAAGCTTTCTTT. Full variable domain (rest looked up from reference TRBV5-4 and TRBJ1-1): ETGVTQSPTHLIKTRGQQVTLRCSSQSGHNTVSWYQQALGQGPQFIFQYYREEENGRGNFPPRFSGLQFPNYSSELNVNALELDDSALYLCASSPGGRHTEAFFGQGTRLTVV.

The rearrangement links TRBV19 to TRBJ2-7; 12 nucleotides align to TRBD2. This CDR3 has 14 residues. After removal of 5 bases from V and 1 base from J, the junction contained 0 bases not matched to a gene. Germline V CDR1 and CDR2: LNHDA, SQIVND (reference sequence). CDR3 nucleotide sequence: TGTGCCAGTAGTGGGACTAGCGGGTCCTACGAGCAGTACTTC. It yields the protein CASSGTSGSYEQYF.

This clone was seen just once. The chain links TRBV19 to TRBJ2-7; 11 nucleotides line up with TRBD2. V trimming: 4 bases; J trimming: 4 bases; junction bases outside the gene matches: 3. CDR1 LNHDA and CDR2 SQIVND come from the germline V gene (reference sequence). The CDR3 is 14 residues long. In DNA form, the CDR3 reads TGTGCCAGTAGTAGTGGGACTAGCGGATACGAGCAGTACTTC. Its translation is CASSSGTSGYEQYF.

J is TRBJ1-1 and V is TRBV9; unclear D gene. Germline CDR1 and CDR2: SGDLS and YYNGEE. The V end was cut by 2 bases, the J end by 3 bases, with 17 bases between. This CDR3 comprises 16 residues. As DNA, the CDR3 is TGTGCCAGCAGCGTGGTTCCCGGGTCATTGGACACTGAAGCTTTCTTT. Amino acid sequence: CASSVVPGSLDTEAFF.

The chain carries TRBV27 and TRBJ1-2; TRBD1 matches at 8 bases. Germline V lookup: CDR1 MNHEY, CDR2 SMNVEV (reference sequence). This CDR3 has 13 amino acids. V trimming: 5 bases; J trimming: 6 bases; junction bases outside the gene matches: 5. The CDR3 reads CASSPQGVDGYTF. The CDR3 coding sequence is TGTGCCAGCAGTCCACAGGGGGTAGATGGCTACACCTTC.

The chain recombines TRBV9 with TRBJ1-5, with 8 bases matching TRBD1. Germline values: CDR1 SGDLS, CDR2 YYNGEE. The CDR3 totals 13 residues. After removal of 3 bases from V and 5 bases from J, the junction contained 1 base not matched to a gene. The CDR3: CASSAGQDQPQHF. The CDR3 DNA reads TGTGCCAGCAGCGCGGGACAGGATCAGCCCCAGCATTTT.

V usage is TRBV5-1 and J usage is TRBJ2-5, with 7 bases that match TRBD2. The CDR3 loop spans 14 amino acids. The germline CDR1 and CDR2 sequences are SGHRS and YFSETQ. Germline trimming cut 3 bases from V and 5 bases from J; bases unmatched to any gene: 7. The CDR3 protein is CASSWTSGGETQYF. DNA of the CDR3: TGCGCCAGCAGCTGGACCTCCGGGGGGGAGACCCAGTACTTC.

The V and J genes are TRBV4-3 and TRBJ2-1, with a weak D call TRBD2 (7 bases). V gave up 1 base and J gave up 9 bases, with 13 bases separating them. The length of the CDR3 is 14 residues. Per germline, CDR1 LGHNA and CDR2 YSLEER. The CDR3 is CASSQGGGGTEQFF. For the CDR3, the DNA is TGCGCCAGCAGCCAAGGGGGAGGGGGGACTGAGCAGTTCTTC.

V and J are TRBV7-3 and TRBJ2-7; the D gene is possibly TRBD2 (7 bases). This CDR3 region has 14 residues. Germline values: CDR1 SGHTA, CDR2 FQGTGA. Trimming took 1 base from V and 5 from J, leaving 12 bases between them. The CDR3 here is CASSLSGGEDEQYF. The CDR3 DNA reads as TGTGCCAGCAGCTTAAGCGGGGGCGAAGACGAGCAGTACTTC.

This sequence joins TRBV10-3 and TRBJ2-1; TRBD2 might be the D (5 bases). V dropped 5 bases and J dropped 3 bases, with 17 bases sitting between them. Germline-derived CDR1 and CDR2 are ENHRY and SYGVKD. The CDR3 is made up of 16 amino acids. CDR3 nucleotides: TGTGCCATCAGTCCTATGGGAGCCTGGGACTACAATGAGCAGTTCTTC. The encoded protein is CAISPMGAWDYNEQFF.

CDR3 protein: CASSPTQDPRDEQFF. The CDR3 coding sequence is TGTGCCAGCAGCCCGACACAGGACCCACGCGATGAGCAGTTCTTC. This sequence joins TRBV7-9 and TRBJ2-1; tentative D call: TRBD1 (5 bases). The CDR3 runs to 15 residues. Germline V gene data show CDR1 as SEHNR and CDR2 as FQNEAQ (reference sequence). The V end lost 5 bases, the J end lost 8 bases, and 19 bases lay between the germline ends.

The chain combines TRBV27 with TRBJ2-7, with D tentatively TRBD1 (6 bases). CDR3 length equals 13 residues. Looked up from germline, CDR1 is MNHEY and CDR2 is SMNVEV (reference sequence). V gave up 3 bases and J gave up 9 bases, with 15 bases separating them. The CDR3 DNA follows: TGTGCCAGCAGTTTCCTACCACAGGGTCCGCAGTACTTC. Translated: CASSFLPQGPQYF.

The chain uses TRBV30 and TRBJ1-4; the match to TRBD1 covers 7 bases. Germline-derived CDR1 and CDR2 are GTSNPN and SVGIG (reference sequence). CDR3 length: 17 amino acids. V lost 0 bases, J lost 0 bases, and 7 bases stayed unmatched. CDR3 in DNA: TGTGCCTGGAGTGTACGAGGGACAGATGCAACTAATGAAAAACTGTTTTTT. It translates to CAWSVRGTDATNEKLFF.

The chain combines TRBV27 with TRBJ2-3, with no clear D. Looked up from germline, CDR1 is MNHEY and CDR2 is SMNVEV (reference sequence). CDR3 length equals 13 residues. Trimming stripped 7 bases from V and 2 bases from J, with 10 bases between. CDR3 nucleotide sequence: TGTGCCAGCACTAGTATAGACACAGATACGCAGTATTTT. It is translated as CASTSIDTDTQYF.

J is TRBJ2-1 and V is TRBV2, with TRBD1 identical over 8 bases. Germline CDR1 is SNHLY and CDR2 is FYNNEI. The CDR3 consists of 15 residues. J lost 8 bases, V lost 8 bases, and 14 bases had no gene match. CDR3 region: CASLFGTGGGYEQFF. DNA for the CDR3: TGTGCCAGCTTGTTCGGGACAGGCGGAGGCTATGAGCAGTTCTTC. Full variable domain (outside the CDR3, taken from reference TRBV2 and TRBJ2-1): EPEVTQTPSHQVTQMGQEVILRCVPISNHLYFYWYRQILGQKVEFLVSFYNNEISEKSEIFDDQFSVERPDGSNFTLKIRSTKLEDSAMYFCASLFGTGGGYEQFFGPGTRLTVL.

The J gene is TRBJ1-2, the V gene TRBV5-1; possibly TRBD1 for D (6 bases). Germline values: CDR1 SGHRS, CDR2 YFSETQ. V was clipped by 5 bases and J by 4 bases, with 15 bases between them. The CDR3 sequence is 14 residues long. The CDR3 reads CASRGTTQLYGYTF. In nucleotides, the CDR3 is TGCGCCAGCAGAGGGACAACACAGCTCTATGGCTACACCTTC.